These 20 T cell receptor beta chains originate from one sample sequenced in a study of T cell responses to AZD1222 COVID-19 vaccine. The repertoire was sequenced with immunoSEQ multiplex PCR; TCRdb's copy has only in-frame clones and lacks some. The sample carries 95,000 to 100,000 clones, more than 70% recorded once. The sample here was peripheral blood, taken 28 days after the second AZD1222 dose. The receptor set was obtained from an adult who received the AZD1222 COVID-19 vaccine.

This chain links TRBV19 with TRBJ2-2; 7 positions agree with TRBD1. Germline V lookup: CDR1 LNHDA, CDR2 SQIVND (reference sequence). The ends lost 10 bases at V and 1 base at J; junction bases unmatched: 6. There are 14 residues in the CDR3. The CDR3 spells CATSRTGNTGELFF. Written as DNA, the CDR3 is TGTGCCACCTCCCGGACAGGGAACACCGGGGAGCTGTTTTTT.

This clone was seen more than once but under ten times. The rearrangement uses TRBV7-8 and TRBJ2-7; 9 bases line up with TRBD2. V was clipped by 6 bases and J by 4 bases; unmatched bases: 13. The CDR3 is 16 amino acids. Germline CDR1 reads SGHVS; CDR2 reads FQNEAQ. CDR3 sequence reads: CASRNPGGSGSYEQYF. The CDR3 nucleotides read TGTGCCAGCAGAAATCCCGGGGGTAGCGGGAGTTACGAGCAGTACTTC.

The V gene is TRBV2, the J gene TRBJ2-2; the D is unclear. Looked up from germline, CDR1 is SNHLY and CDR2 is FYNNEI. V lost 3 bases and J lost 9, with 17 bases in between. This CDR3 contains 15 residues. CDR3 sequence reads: CASSDINVSGRELFF. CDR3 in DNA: TGTGCCAGCAGTGATATTAACGTATCGGGTAGGGAGCTGTTTTTT.

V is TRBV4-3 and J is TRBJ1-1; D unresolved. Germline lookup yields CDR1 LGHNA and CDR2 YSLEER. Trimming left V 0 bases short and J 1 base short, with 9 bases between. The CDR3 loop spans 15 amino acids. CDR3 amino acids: CASSQDSDWNTEAFF. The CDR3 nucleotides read TGCGCCAGCAGCCAAGATTCGGACTGGAACACTGAAGCTTTCTTT.

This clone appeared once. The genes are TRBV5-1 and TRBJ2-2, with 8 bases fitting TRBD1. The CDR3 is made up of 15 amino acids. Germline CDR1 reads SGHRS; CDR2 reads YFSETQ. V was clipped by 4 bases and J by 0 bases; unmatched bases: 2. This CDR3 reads CASSLTGANTGELFF. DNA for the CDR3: TGCGCCAGCAGCCTGACAGGGGCGAACACCGGGGAGCTGTTTTTT.

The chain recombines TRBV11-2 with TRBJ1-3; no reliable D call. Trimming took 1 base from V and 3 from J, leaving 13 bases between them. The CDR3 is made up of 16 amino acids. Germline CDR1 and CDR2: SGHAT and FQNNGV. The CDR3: CASSLGQVVGGNTIYF. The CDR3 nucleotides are TGTGCCAGCAGCTTAGGGCAAGTGGTCGGTGGAAACACCATATATTTT.

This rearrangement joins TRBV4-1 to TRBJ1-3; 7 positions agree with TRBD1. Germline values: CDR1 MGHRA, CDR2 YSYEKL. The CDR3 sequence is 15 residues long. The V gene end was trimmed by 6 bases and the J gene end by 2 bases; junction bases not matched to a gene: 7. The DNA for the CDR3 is TGCGCCAGCAGAACCGACAGGGAGGCTGGAAACACCATATATTTT. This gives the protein CASRTDREAGNTIYF.

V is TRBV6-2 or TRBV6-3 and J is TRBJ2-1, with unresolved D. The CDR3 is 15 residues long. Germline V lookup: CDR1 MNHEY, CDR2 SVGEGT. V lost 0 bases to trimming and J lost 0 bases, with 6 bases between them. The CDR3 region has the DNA TGTGCCAGCAGTTACTCCCAAAGCTCCTACAATGAGCAGTTCTTC. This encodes CASSYSQSSYNEQFF.

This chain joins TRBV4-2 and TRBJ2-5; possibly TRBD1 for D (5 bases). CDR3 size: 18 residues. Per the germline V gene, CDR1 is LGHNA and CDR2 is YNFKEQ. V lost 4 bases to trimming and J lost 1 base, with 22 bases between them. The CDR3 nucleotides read TGTGCCAGCAGCCTAAGCCTCACAGGCCTCGGGCTCCAAGAGACCCAGTACTTC. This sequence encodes CASSLSLTGLGLQETQYF.

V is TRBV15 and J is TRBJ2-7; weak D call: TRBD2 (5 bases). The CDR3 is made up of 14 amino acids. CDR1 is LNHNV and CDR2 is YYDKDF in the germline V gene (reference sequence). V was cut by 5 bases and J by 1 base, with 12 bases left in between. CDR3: CATSVPGRSYEQYF. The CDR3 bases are TGTGCCACCAGCGTCCCGGGAAGATCCTACGAGCAGTACTTC.

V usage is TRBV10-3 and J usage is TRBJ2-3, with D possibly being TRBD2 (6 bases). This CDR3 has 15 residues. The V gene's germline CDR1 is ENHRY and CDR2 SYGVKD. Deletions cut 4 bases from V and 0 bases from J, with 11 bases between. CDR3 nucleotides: TGTGCCATCAGTGGGGGAGGTGCTAGCACAGATACGCAGTATTTT. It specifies CAISGGGASTDTQYF.

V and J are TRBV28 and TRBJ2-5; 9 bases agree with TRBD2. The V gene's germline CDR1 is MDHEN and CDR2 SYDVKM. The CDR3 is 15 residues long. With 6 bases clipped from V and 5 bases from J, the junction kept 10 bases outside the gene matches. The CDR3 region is CASSPAGGARETQYF. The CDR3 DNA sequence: TGTGCCAGCAGCCCCGCGGGGGGGGCGCGGGAGACCCAGTACTTC.

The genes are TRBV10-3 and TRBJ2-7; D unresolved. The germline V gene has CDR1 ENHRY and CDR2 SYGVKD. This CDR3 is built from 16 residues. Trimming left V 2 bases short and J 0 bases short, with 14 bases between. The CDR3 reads CAISEVGQSRSYEQYF. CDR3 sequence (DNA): TGTGCCATCAGTGAGGTAGGGCAGAGCCGCTCCTACGAGCAGTACTTC.

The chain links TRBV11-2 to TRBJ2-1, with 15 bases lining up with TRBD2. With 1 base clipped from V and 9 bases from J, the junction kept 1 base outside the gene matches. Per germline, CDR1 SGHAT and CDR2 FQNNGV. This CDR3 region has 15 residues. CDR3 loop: CASSLGGLAGGEQFF. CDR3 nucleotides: TGTGCCAGCAGCTTAGGGGGACTAGCGGGAGGTGAGCAGTTCTTC.

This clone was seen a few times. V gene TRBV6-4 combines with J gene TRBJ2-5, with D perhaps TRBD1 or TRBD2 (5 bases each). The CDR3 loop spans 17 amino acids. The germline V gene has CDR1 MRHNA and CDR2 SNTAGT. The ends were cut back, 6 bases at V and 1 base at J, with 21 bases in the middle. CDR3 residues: CASSPQPRERVQETQYF. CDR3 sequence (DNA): TGTGCCAGCAGCCCCCAACCCAGGGAGAGAGTCCAAGAGACCCAGTACTTC.

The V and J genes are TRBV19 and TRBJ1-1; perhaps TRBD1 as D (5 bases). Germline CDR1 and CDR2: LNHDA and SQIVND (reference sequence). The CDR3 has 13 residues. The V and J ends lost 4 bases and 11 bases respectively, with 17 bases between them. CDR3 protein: CASSTLWGGSAFF. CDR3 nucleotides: TGTGCCAGTAGTACCCTATGGGGCGGCTCTGCTTTCTTT. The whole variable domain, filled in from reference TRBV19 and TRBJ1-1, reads DGGITQSPKYLFRKEGQNVTLSCEQNLNHDAMYWYRQDPGQGLRLIYYSQIVNDFQKGDIAEGYSVSREKKESFPLTVTSAQKNPTAFYLCASSTLWGGSAFFGQGTRLTVV.

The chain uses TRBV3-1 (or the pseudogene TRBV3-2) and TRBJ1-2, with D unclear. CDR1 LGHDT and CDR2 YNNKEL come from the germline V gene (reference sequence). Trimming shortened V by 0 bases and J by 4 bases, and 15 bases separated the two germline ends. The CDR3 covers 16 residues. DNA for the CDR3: TGTGCCAGCAGCCAAGATCCGAGTGGAGGCCGCTATGGCTACACCTTC. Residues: CASSQDPSGGRYGYTF.

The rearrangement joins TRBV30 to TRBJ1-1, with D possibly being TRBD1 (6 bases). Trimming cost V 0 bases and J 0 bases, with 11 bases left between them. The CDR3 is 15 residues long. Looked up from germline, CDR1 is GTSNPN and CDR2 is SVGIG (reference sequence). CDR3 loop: CAWSVGQPMNTEAFF. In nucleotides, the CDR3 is TGTGCCTGGAGTGTAGGACAGCCCATGAACACTGAAGCTTTCTTT.

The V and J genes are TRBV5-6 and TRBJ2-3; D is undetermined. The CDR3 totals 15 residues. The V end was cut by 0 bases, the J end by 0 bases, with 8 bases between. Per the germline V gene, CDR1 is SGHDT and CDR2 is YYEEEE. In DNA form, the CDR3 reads TGTGCCAGCAGCTTGGGTGGGTATAGCACAGATACGCAGTATTTT. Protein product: CASSLGGYSTDTQYF.

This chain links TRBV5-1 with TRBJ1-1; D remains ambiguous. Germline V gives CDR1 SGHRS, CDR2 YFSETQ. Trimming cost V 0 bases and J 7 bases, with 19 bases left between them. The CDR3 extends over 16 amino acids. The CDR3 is CASSLGEGSREDEAFF. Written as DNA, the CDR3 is TGCGCCAGCAGCTTGGGTGAAGGGTCACGAGAGGATGAAGCTTTCTTT.